The 30 T cell receptor beta chains given below trace back to one sample, sequenced in a study of CD8 T cells in Susac syndrome. The RNA input was about 0.5 to 1 ug, and it was reverse transcribed with random hexamers. MiXCR, run by TCRdb on the immunoSEQ multiplex PCR reads, gives a single entry per CDR3 protein. Altogether approximately 190,000 distinct CDR3 sequences are present, 95% being singletons, with the ten largest covering about 0.15%. The sample consisted of CD8+ T cells from PBMCs. These receptors originate from a human donor with Susac syndrome.

This rearrangement joins TRBV6-5 to TRBJ2-7; 7 nucleotides align to TRBD1. In germline, CDR1 is MNHEY, CDR2 SVGAGI. The CDR3 totals 14 residues. V lost 6 bases, J lost 4 bases, and 9 bases stayed unmatched. The chain's CDR3 is CASSRQGVRYEQYF. For the CDR3, the DNA is TGTGCCAGCAGCCGACAGGGAGTTCGATACGAGCAGTACTTC.

This chain uses TRBV2 with TRBJ1-1; TRBD1 agrees at 7 bases. Trimming took 10 bases from V and 0 from J; bases not matched to a gene: 14. CDR3 length: 16 amino acids. The germline gives CDR1 SNHLY, CDR2 FYNNEI. CDR3 sequence: CAIETGTVLMNTEAFF. CDR3 sequence (DNA): TGTGCCATCGAGACCGGGACAGTTCTCATGAACACTGAAGCTTTCTTT. The full variable domain, its missing parts supplied by reference TRBV2 and TRBJ1-1, is EPEVTQTPSHQVTQMGQEVILRCVPISNHLYFYWYRQILGQKVEFLVSFYNNEISEKSEIFDDQFSVERPDGSNFTLKIRSTKLEDSAMYFCAIETGTVLMNTEAFFGQGTRLTVV.

The rearrangement links TRBV6-4 to TRBJ2-1; D call uncertain. Trimming took 3 bases from V and 8 from J, leaving 5 bases between them. Germline loops: CDR1 MRHNA, CDR2 SNTAGT. The CDR3 is 11 amino acids. The chain's CDR3 is CASSDKDEQFF. DNA for the CDR3: TGTGCCAGCAGTGATAAGGATGAGCAGTTCTTC.

The rearrangement links TRBV15 to TRBJ2-1; D perhaps matches TRBD2 (6 bases). The CDR3 covers 15 residues. V was pared by 0 bases and J by 0 bases, with 6 bases between. Germline values: CDR1 LNHNV, CDR2 YYDKDF (reference sequence). The CDR3 DNA reads TGTGCCACCAGCAGAGAGGGGGGCTCCTACAATGAGCAGTTCTTC. Its protein product is CATSREGGSYNEQFF.

The chain is built from TRBV12-5 and TRBJ1-1; 8 nucleotides match TRBD1. CDR3 length: 15 amino acids. Germline assignment: CDR1 LGHNT and CDR2 FRNRAP. V shed 7 bases and J 0 bases; nucleotides not matched to a gene: 7. The CDR3, as DNA: TGTGCTAGTGCTAATGGACAGGGAATGAACACTGAAGCTTTCTTT. Its translation is CASANGQGMNTEAFF.

This clonotype was counted between two and nine times. The chain links TRBV5-1 to TRBJ1-5, with a tentative D call TRBD1 (5 bases). V gave up 4 bases and J gave up 3 bases, with 14 bases separating them. This CDR3 spans 15 amino acids. Per the germline V gene, CDR1 is SGHRS and CDR2 is YFSETQ. CDR3: CASSPDGATNQPQHF. The CDR3 DNA sequence: TGCGCCAGCAGCCCGGACGGGGCTACCAATCAGCCCCAGCATTTT.

This chain links TRBV29-1 with TRBJ2-7, with a tentative D call TRBD1 (6 bases). This CDR3 comprises 13 residues. The V end lost 3 bases, the J end lost 7 bases, and 16 bases lay between the germline ends. Germline V gene sequence: CDR1 SQVTM, CDR2 ANQGSEA. The CDR3 DNA follows: TGCAGCGTTGATGGGGGCTCCGAAACGGAGCAGTACTTC. Protein: CSVDGGSETEQYF.

V gene TRBV28 combines with J gene TRBJ2-1, with 11 bases matching TRBD2. Trimming at V came to 8 bases and at J to 5 bases, leaving 5 bases not matched to a gene. Looked up from germline, CDR1 is MDHEN and CDR2 is SYDVKM. CDR3 length: 14 residues. CDR3 nucleotide sequence: TGTGCCAGCGCGAGACTAGCGGGGAACAATGAGCAGTTCTTC. This codes for CASARLAGNNEQFF.

The chain uses TRBV4-1 and TRBJ2-6; weak D call: TRBD1 (6 bases). This CDR3 is 17 amino acids long. Trimming cost V 4 bases and J 0 bases, with 13 bases left between them. Germline-derived CDR1 and CDR2 are MGHRA and YSYEKL. CDR3 bases: TGCGCCAGCAGCCCACAGGGACCGACCTCTGGGGCCAACGTCCTGACTTTC. This encodes CASSPQGPTSGANVLTF.

The chain uses TRBV29-1 and TRBJ2-5; D unclear. V was shortened by 0 bases and J by 5 bases, with 7 bases between the two germline ends. Germline CDR1 and CDR2: SQVTM and ANQGSEA. The CDR3 runs to 12 residues. In DNA, the CDR3 is TGCAGCGTTGAAGATCGGGTGGAGACCCAGTACTTC. It encodes CSVEDRVETQYF.

The gene calls are TRBV14 and TRBJ2-7; TRBD2 might be the D (5 bases). This CDR3 spans 14 amino acids. CDR1 SGHDN and CDR2 FVKESK come from the germline V gene. V was clipped by 1 base and J by 3 bases, with 10 bases between them. CDR3 DNA sequence: TGTGCCAGCAGCCAAGGAGGGAGCGGCTACGAGCAGTACTTC. Translation: CASSQGGSGYEQYF.

The chain links TRBV13 to TRBJ2-6, with D hard to call. The V end was cut by 0 bases, the J end by 3 bases, with 6 bases between. In germline, CDR1 is PRHDT, CDR2 FYEKMQ (reference sequence). This CDR3 comprises 15 residues. DNA for the CDR3: TGTGCCAGCAGCTTAGGTTCAATTGGGGCCAACGTCCTGACTTTC. Encoded protein: CASSLGSIGANVLTF.

V and J are TRBV9 and TRBJ2-7; 9 nucleotides align to TRBD2. Germline CDR1 is SGDLS and CDR2 is YYNGEE. This CDR3 spans 14 amino acids. The ends lost 4 bases at V and 3 bases at J; junction bases unmatched: 5. The CDR3 DNA sequence: TGTGCCAGCAGCCCTGGGACTAGCTTCTACGAGCAGTACTTC. Amino acid sequence: CASSPGTSFYEQYF.

This chain joins TRBV6-1 and TRBJ2-6; no clear D gene. Trimming pared 7 bases from V and 0 bases from J, leaving 13 bases between. The length of the CDR3 is 16 residues. Germline-derived CDR1 and CDR2 are MNHNS and SASEGT. The CDR3 here is CASTKRWNSGANVLTF. DNA of the CDR3: TGTGCCAGCACCAAAAGATGGAACTCTGGGGCCAACGTCCTGACTTTC.

The chain has TRBV27 and TRBJ2-7; D is possibly TRBD2 (5 bases). V was trimmed by 2 bases and J by 3 bases, leaving 17 bases between them. Germline V CDR1 and CDR2: MNHEY, SMNVEV (reference sequence). The CDR3 spans 16 residues. CDR3: CASSLTSSYEGYEQYF. In nucleotides, the CDR3 is TGTGCCAGCAGTTTAACTTCTAGCTATGAGGGCTACGAGCAGTACTTC.

The chain joins TRBV9 to TRBJ2-2; 8 nucleotides match TRBD2. The CDR3 loop spans 16 amino acids. Trimming at V came to 0 bases and at J to 3 bases, leaving 4 bases not matched to a gene. From germline, CDR1 is SGDLS and CDR2 YYNGEE. This CDR3 reads CASSVEGSGDTGELFF. The CDR3 DNA is TGTGCCAGCAGCGTAGAGGGTAGCGGGGACACCGGGGAGCTGTTTTTT.

The V gene is TRBV5-1, the J gene TRBJ1-1; maybe TRBD1 (6 bases). The germline gives CDR1 SGHRS, CDR2 YFSETQ. Trimming removed 7 bases from V and 4 bases from J, with 14 bases in between. The CDR3 is 13 residues long. The CDR3 spells CASSKTGPTEAFF. CDR3 DNA sequence: TGCGCCAGCTCAAAGACAGGACCCACTGAAGCTTTCTTT.

The V call is TRBV28, the J call TRBJ2-1, with D maybe TRBD1 (5 bases). The CDR3 totals 14 residues. Per the germline V gene, CDR1 is MDHEN and CDR2 is SYDVKM. V was trimmed by 5 bases and J by 5 bases, leaving 13 bases between them. CDR3 sequence: CASSPRQFNNEQFF. The CDR3 bases are TGTGCCAGCAGTCCCCGACAGTTTAACAATGAGCAGTTCTTC. Looking up the rest from reference TRBV28 and TRBJ2-1 gives the full variable domain: DVKVTQSSRYLVKRTGEKVFLECVQDMDHENMFWYRQDPGLGLRLIYFSYDVKMKEKGDIPEGYSVSREKKERFSLILESASTNQTSMYLCASSPRQFNNEQFFGPGTRLTVL.

The chain recombines TRBV13 with TRBJ2-2, with D possibly being TRBD2 (6 bases). V gave up 4 bases and J gave up 0 bases, with 15 bases separating them. Germline CDR1 PRHDT, CDR2 FYEKMQ (reference sequence). This CDR3 is 17 amino acids long. The CDR3 nucleotides are TGTGCCAGCAGCTCACGGGGGTGGGGCGCGAACACCGGGGAGCTGTTTTTT. The encoded protein is CASSSRGWGANTGELFF.

In DNA form, the CDR3 reads TGCAGTGCCCCGGGACTCCTGGCGGGGGAGCAGTTCTTC. Translating gives CSAPGLLAGEQFF. The rearrangement uses TRBV20-1 and TRBJ2-1; D is possibly TRBD2 (6 bases). This CDR3 has 13 residues. Germline values: CDR1 DFQATT, CDR2 SNEGSKA (reference sequence). V gave up 6 bases and J gave up 10 bases, with 19 bases separating them.

This clonotype was seen only a few times. The rearrangement links TRBV5-6 to TRBJ2-1; D uncertain. Trimming removed 0 bases at V and 6 bases at J, with 4 bases between. This CDR3 comprises 12 residues. The germline gives CDR1 SGHDT, CDR2 YYEEEE. In nucleotides, the CDR3 is TGTGCCAGCAGCTTGGCGGTCAATGAGCAGTTCTTC. It codes for CASSLAVNEQFF.

The chain is built from TRBV30 and TRBJ1-1, with TRBD1 as a possible D gene (5 bases). Trimming stripped 2 bases from V and 5 bases from J, with 15 bases between. This CDR3 contains 14 residues. The V gene's germline CDR1 is GTSNPN and CDR2 SVGIG (reference sequence). CDR3 coding DNA: TGTGCCTGGAGTTTTTATGGGGGGGGGACTGAAGCTTTCTTT. Its protein is CAWSFYGGGTEAFF.

V is TRBV14 and J is TRBJ2-7; D gene unclear. Trimming took 0 bases from V and 0 from J, leaving 9 bases between them. CDR1 and CDR2 from the germline V gene are SGHDN and FVKESK. CDR3 length: 15 residues. CDR3 bases: TGTGCCAGCAGCCAAGATGCGGCGGCCTCCTACGAGCAGTACTTC. Translating gives CASSQDAAASYEQYF.

The chain has TRBV6-5 and TRBJ2-1; D unclear. The germline V gene has CDR1 MNHEY and CDR2 SVGAGI. Trimming took off 4 bases at V and 0 bases at J, with 10 bases between the two ends. This CDR3 is 15 amino acids long. DNA for the CDR3: TGTGCCAGCAGTTTCACAGATGACTCCTACAATGAGCAGTTCTTC. It specifies CASSFTDDSYNEQFF.

The J gene is TRBJ1-1, the V gene TRBV7-8, with TRBD1 identical over 7 bases. J gave up 0 bases and V 1 base, and 11 bases lay outside the gene matches. The CDR3 extends over 18 amino acids. Germline V gene lookup returns CDR1 SGHVS and CDR2 FQNEAQ. CDR3 region: CASSLGPAGGWMNTEAFF. CDR3 DNA: TGTGCCAGCAGCTTAGGTCCGGCAGGGGGATGGATGAACACTGAAGCTTTCTTT.

With respect to this clonotype: One end of the junction does not line up with germline, which may come from a read error. V is TRBV7-7 and J is TRBJ2-1; 11 bases line up with TRBD1. This CDR3 comprises 14 residues. Germline values: CDR1 SSHAT, CDR2 FNYEAQ (reference sequence). CDR3 in amino acids: CASSSGQGGNEQFF. DNA of the CDR3: TGTGCTAGCAGCTCGGGACAGGGGGGCAATGAGCAGTTCTTC.

This chain joins TRBV12-3 or TRBV12-4 and TRBJ2-2, with a weak D call TRBD1 (6 bases). The ends were cut back, 7 bases at V and 1 base at J, with 16 bases in the middle. The CDR3 contains 16 residues. CDR3 coding DNA: TGTGCCAGCACCGCCGAGGACAGACAGAACACCGGGGAGCTGTTTTTT. Translating it yields CASTAEDRQNTGELFF.

The chain joins TRBV27 to TRBJ1-5, with D unresolved. Germline CDR1 and CDR2: MNHEY and SMNVEV (reference sequence). Trimming removed 5 bases at V and 0 bases at J, with 5 bases between. The CDR3 is made up of 13 amino acids. CDR3 region: CASSTYSNQPQHF. Here the CDR3 DNA reads TGTGCCAGCAGTACCTATAGCAATCAGCCCCAGCATTTT.

The CDR3 spells CASSELAAGSSYNEQFF. For the CDR3, the DNA is TGTGCCAGCAGTGAATTGGCAGCGGGAAGCTCCTACAATGAGCAGTTCTTC. This chain connects TRBV25-1 to TRBJ2-1; 7 bases match TRBD2. The J segment lost 0 bases and the V segment lost 1 base, leaving 6 bases of the junction unmatched. Germline V gene sequence: CDR1 MGHDK, CDR2 SYGVNS. The CDR3 has 17 amino acids.

The chain links TRBV6-5 to TRBJ2-5; no clear D gene. Germline assignment: CDR1 MNHEY and CDR2 SVGAGI. The CDR3 totals 13 residues. V lost 2 bases, J lost 3 bases, and 7 bases lay in between. The CDR3 is CASSYRAEETQYF. The CDR3 nucleotides read TGTGCCAGCAGTTACCGGGCAGAAGAGACCCAGTACTTC.